A single sample is the source of the 18 T cell receptor beta chains below, sequenced in a study of T-cell reconstitution after alpha-beta-depleted transplantation in children. Unique molecular identifiers were incorporated when the TCRbeta library was constructed. TCRdb independently ran MiXCR on the PCR reads; one entry per CDR3 protein. The table lists about 200,000 distinct CDR3 sequences, more than 12% of them singletons, with less than 15% in the top ten. The sample consisted of PBMCs from the stem cell graft donor, taken from the stem cell graft. The receptors stem from a human donor who donated a stem cell graft to a child with acute lymphoblastic leukemia.

This clonotype was counted at least ten times. The chain couples TRBV28 to TRBJ2-7; TRBD2 aligns across 8 bases. The CDR3 spans 15 residues. With 2 bases clipped from V and 7 bases from J, the junction kept 10 bases outside the gene matches. Per germline, CDR1 MDHEN and CDR2 SYDVKM. The CDR3 reads CASSLISGVAFEQYF. CDR3 sequence (DNA): TGTGCCAGCAGTTTAATTAGCGGGGTTGCTTTTGAGCAGTACTTC.

This clonotype was recorded many times. The chain has TRBV28 and TRBJ1-1, with D perhaps matching TRBD1 (6 bases). The V end was cut by 5 bases, the J end by 10 bases, with 20 bases between. Germline values: CDR1 MDHEN, CDR2 SYDVKM. The CDR3 is made up of 14 amino acids. CDR3 coding DNA: TGTGCCAGCAGTCCTGCAGGGGCGGGGTCTGGAGCTTTCTTT. Translating it yields CASSPAGAGSGAFF.

This clonotype was found many times. The V and J genes are TRBV30 and TRBJ2-5; 10 bases line up with TRBD1. With 1 base clipped from V and 5 bases from J, the junction kept 7 bases outside the gene matches. Looked up from germline, CDR1 is GTSNPN and CDR2 is SVGIG (reference sequence). The CDR3 runs 15 residues. The CDR3: CAWSALGQGKETQYF. CDR3 coding DNA: TGTGCCTGGAGTGCCCTGGGACAGGGGAAGGAGACCCAGTACTTC.

V gene TRBV28 combines with J gene TRBJ2-7; perhaps TRBD2 as D (5 bases). Trimming left V 2 bases short and J 6 bases short, with 8 bases between. In germline, CDR1 is MDHEN, CDR2 SYDVKM. The CDR3 consists of 12 residues. For the CDR3, the DNA is TGTGCCAGCAGTTTAGGGCTAGCCGAGCAGTACTTC. It codes for CASSLGLAEQYF.

Ten or more counts support this clonotype. The rearrangement links TRBV20-1 to TRBJ1-6; 7 bases are a match to TRBD1. The length of the CDR3 is 18 residues. Germline CDR1 DFQATT, CDR2 SNEGSKA (reference sequence). With 0 bases clipped from V and 1 base from J, the junction kept 9 bases outside the gene matches. CDR3 DNA sequence: TGCAGTGCTAGAGATGCCCGGACACAGGGGTCCTATAATTCACCCCTCCACTTT. Its translation is CSARDARTQGSYNSPLHF.

In this sample, this clonotype turned up once. The junction does not match germline at one end; this may be a read error. This chain links TRBV5-4 with TRBJ2-1; either TRBD1 or TRBD2 may supply D (6 bases each). The length of the CDR3 is 12 residues. Germline-derived CDR1 and CDR2 are SGHNT and YYREEE (reference sequence). The CDR3 DNA sequence: TGTGCCAGCAGCTTGATACCGGGAGAGGGGGTTTTC. It codes for CASSLIPGEGVF.

Points on this clonotype: One junction end disagrees with the germline gene, perhaps due to a read error. The chain uses TRBV12-3 or TRBV12-4 and TRBJ2-2; 7 positions match TRBD2. The CDR3 is 14 amino acids. The CDR3 here is CASSSRGRDGELFF. In nucleotides, the CDR3 is TGTGCCAGCAGTTCCCGGGGGAGGGACGGGGAGCTGTTTTTC.

This clonotype has ten or more counts. This chain links TRBV12-3 or TRBV12-4 with TRBJ2-1; 11 bases match TRBD2. Trimming removed 6 bases from V and 2 bases from J; junction bases left unmatched: 3. This CDR3 has 15 residues. CDR3: CASSWGLAAYNEQFF. The CDR3 DNA reads as TGTGCCAGCAGCTGGGGACTAGCGGCCTACAATGAGCAGTTCTTC.

The chain employs TRBV11-2 and TRBJ1-3; 7 bases map to TRBD1. V lost 2 bases and J lost 2; bases outside the gene matches: 6. In germline, CDR1 is SGHAT, CDR2 FQNNGV. The CDR3 runs 16 residues. This chain's CDR3 is CASSLLGGIAGNTIYF. The DNA for the CDR3 is TGTGCCAGCAGCTTACTAGGGGGCATCGCTGGAAACACCATATATTTT. The variable domain in full, with the rest retrieved from reference TRBV11-2 and TRBJ1-3, is EAGVAQSPRYKIIEKRQSVAFWCNPISGHATLYWYQQILGQGPKLLIQFQNNGVVDDSQLPKDRFSAERLKGVDSTLKIQPAKLEDSAVYLCASSLLGGIAGNTIYFGEGSWLTVV.

This clonotype was counted ten times or more. The chain employs TRBV12-3 or TRBV12-4 and TRBJ2-7; a weak D match, TRBD2 (5 bases). V was trimmed by 7 bases and J by 0 bases, leaving 13 bases between them. This CDR3 comprises 14 residues. The CDR3 loop reads CASTMTGSSYEQYF. The CDR3 nucleotides are TGTGCCAGCACCATGACGGGAAGCTCCTACGAGCAGTACTTC.

This clonotype was counted a few times. The chain employs TRBV6-5 and TRBJ1-5; perhaps TRBD1 as D (5 bases). The germline gives CDR1 MNHEY, CDR2 SVGAGI. The CDR3 extends over 15 amino acids. V was shortened by 2 bases and J by 4 bases, with 12 bases between the two germline ends. CDR3 nucleotide sequence: TGTGCCAGCAGTTACGGGCAGGGTGTTAATCAGCCCCAGCATTTT. This codes for CASSYGQGVNQPQHF.

The chain has TRBV5-6 and TRBJ1-2; 7 nucleotides line up with TRBD1. V dropped 4 bases and J dropped 6; count of bases not matched to a gene: 9. The CDR3 spans 14 residues. Per the germline V gene, CDR1 is SGHDT and CDR2 is YYEEEE. CDR3 sequence: CASSTGEGAHGYTF. Here the CDR3 DNA reads TGTGCCAGCAGCACCGGGGAGGGGGCTCATGGCTACACCTTC.

This clonotype was picked up many times. This chain connects TRBV13 to TRBJ2-1; 8 bases line up with TRBD2. The CDR3 is 12 amino acids. Germline CDR1 and CDR2: PRHDT and FYEKMQ (reference sequence). The junction had 5 bases not matched to a gene; V was cut back by 4 bases and J by 12 bases. The CDR3 nucleotides are TGTGCCAGCAGCTCCCGCGGGGGGAGGCAGTTCTTC. Amino acid sequence: CASSSRGGRQFF.

This clonotype has at least ten counts. The CDR3 sequence: CASSFLSVESYEQYF. DNA for the CDR3: TGTGCCAGCAGCTTTCTGTCTGTGGAATCCTACGAGCAGTACTTC. The chain combines TRBV5-8 with TRBJ2-7; D gene ambiguous. Trimming left V 2 bases short and J 1 base short, with 13 bases between. The CDR3 covers 15 residues. Germline V CDR1 and CDR2: SGHTS, YDEGEE.

V is TRBV27 and J is TRBJ1-6; unclear D gene. CDR1 is MNHEY, CDR2 SMNVEV, per germline (reference sequence). Trimming left V 5 bases short and J 6 bases short, with 11 bases between. CDR3 length: 14 residues. The CDR3 loop reads CASSHADPNSPLHF. In DNA form, the CDR3 reads TGTGCCAGCAGTCACGCGGATCCTAATTCACCCCTCCACTTT.

This clonotype showed up many times. This chain links TRBV2 with TRBJ2-7, with 7 bases aligning to TRBD1. CDR3 size: 12 residues. The germline V gene encodes CDR1 SNHLY and CDR2 FYNNEI. The trim removed 11 bases at V and 0 bases at J, leaving 4 bases unmatched. CDR3 amino acids: CAFSGGSYEQYF. The DNA of the CDR3 is TGTGCCTTTTCAGGGGGCTCCTACGAGCAGTACTTC. The entire variable domain, with the rest obtained from reference TRBV2 and TRBJ2-7, is as follows: EPEVTQTPSHQVTQMGQEVILRCVPISNHLYFYWYRQILGQKVEFLVSFYNNEISEKSEIFDDQFSVERPDGSNFTLKIRSTKLEDSAMYFCAFSGGSYEQYFGPGTRLTVT.

This clonotype was picked up a small number of times. This chain uses TRBV30 with TRBJ1-6; the D gene is possibly TRBD1 (6 bases). This CDR3 has 14 amino acids. The V gene lost 0 bases and the J gene lost 10 bases, with 13 bases spanning the gap. Germline V lookup: CDR1 GTSNPN, CDR2 SVGIG (reference sequence). The CDR3 coding sequence is TGTGCCTGGAGTGTAGGGGGGGCGAGATCACCCCTCCACTTT. As protein: CAWSVGGARSPLHF.

This clonotype was recorded many times. The chain joins TRBV12-3 or TRBV12-4 to TRBJ2-7, with TRBD2 matching over 10 bases. The CDR3 runs 16 residues. V lost 3 bases to trimming and J lost 5 bases; unmatched junction nucleotides: 10. The CDR3, as DNA: TGTGCCAGCAGTTTCAGCGGGAGGGCCCGTAACAACGAGCAGTACTTC. It yields the protein CASSFSGRARNNEQYF.